Each of the 19 T cell receptor beta chains below was sequenced from the same sample in a study of control samples from healthy donors and cancer patients. Generated by immunoSEQ multiplex PCR, the TCRdb table keeps only in-frame clones and is missing some. Of 150,000 to 200,000 clones in the sample, over 85% were seen once. The sequenced sample was blood. The receptors were gathered from a man younger than 40 in good health.

Note on this clone: The sample holds other DNA sequences that translate to the same CDR3. The chain employs TRBV7-2 and TRBJ1-5, with D possibly being TRBD1 (5 bases). Germline-derived CDR1 and CDR2 are SGHTA and FQGNSA. This CDR3 spans 13 amino acids. V was cut by 5 bases and J by 4 bases, with 9 bases left in between. As DNA, the CDR3 is TGTGCCAGCAGCCTGGGGCCTAATCAGCCCCAGCATTTT. Amino acids: CASSLGPNQPQHF.

As concerns this clone: Other DNA sequences of this sample code for an identical CDR3. The V and J genes are TRBV6-6 and TRBJ1-4; 9 bases match TRBD1. The junction had 6 bases not matched to a gene; V was cut back by 5 bases and J by 5 bases. The CDR3 is 15 residues long. Germline CDR1 and CDR2: MNHNY and SVGAGI (reference sequence). The CDR3 protein is CASSRGGQGNEKLFF. The DNA for the CDR3 is TGTGCCAGCAGTCGTGGGGGACAGGGAAATGAAAAACTGTTTTTT.

This rearrangement joins TRBV20-1 to TRBJ2-3, with a weak D call TRBD1 (5 bases). The CDR3 runs 14 residues. The V end was cut by 3 bases, the J end by 4 bases, with 14 bases between. CDR1 and CDR2 from the germline V gene are DFQATT and SNEGSKA (reference sequence). CDR3 coding DNA: TGCAGTGCTAGTTTGGGTGGGGCGGCAGATACGCAGTATTTT. Translating gives CSASLGGAADTQYF.

The V call is TRBV9, the J call TRBJ2-7; 7 bases agree with TRBD2. The germline V gene encodes CDR1 SGDLS and CDR2 YYNGEE. The CDR3 totals 15 residues. V lost 3 bases and J lost 2; bases outside the gene matches: 8. CDR3 DNA sequence: TGTGCCAGCAGCGCGGGGCTAGCGGAAACCTACGAGCAGTACTTC. Its translation: CASSAGLAETYEQYF.

The chain uses TRBV19 and TRBJ2-4; D call uncertain. Between the trimmed V and J ends, which lost 3 bases and 0 bases, there was a span of 18 bases. Germline V CDR1 and CDR2: LNHDA, SQIVND (reference sequence). This CDR3 is 18 amino acids long. CDR3 protein: CASSIHGRSTLAKNIQYF. The CDR3 DNA is TGTGCCAGTAGTATTCACGGGCGCTCAACACTAGCCAAAAACATTCAGTACTTC.

J is TRBJ1-5 and V is TRBV2, with D maybe TRBD1 (5 bases). The germline V gene has CDR1 SNHLY and CDR2 FYNNEI. CDR3 length equals 14 residues. V dropped 2 bases and J dropped 4 bases, with 9 bases sitting between them. The CDR3 bases are TGTGCCAGCAGTGAAATGAGGGGAAATCAGCCCCAGCATTTT. Protein product: CASSEMRGNQPQHF.

The J gene is TRBJ2-1, the V gene TRBV21-1; the table's D call, TRBD2, was not checked against the DNA. TRBV21-1 is reported as a pseudogene. This CDR3 contains 16 residues. The CDR3 loop is CASSPRLAGVLNEQFF. For the CDR3, the DNA is TGTGCCAGCAGCCCAAGACTAGCGGGAGTGCTCAATGAGCAGTTCTTC.

This chain joins TRBV5-6 and TRBJ2-7, with D hard to call. Germline V gene data show CDR1 as SGHDT and CDR2 as YYEEEE. The CDR3 is 13 residues long. With 5 bases removed from V and 0 bases from J, the gap between germline ends came to 9 bases. The CDR3 region is CASRNLYSYEQYF. The DNA for the CDR3 is TGTGCCAGCAGGAACCTGTACTCCTACGAGCAGTACTTC.

J is TRBJ1-5 and V is TRBV30, with 10 bases identical to TRBD1. After removal of 2 bases from V and 7 bases from J, the junction contained 23 bases not matched to a gene. Germline V gene data show CDR1 as GTSNPN and CDR2 as SVGIG (reference sequence). The CDR3 is made up of 20 amino acids. Here the CDR3 DNA reads TGTGCCTGGAGTAGTTTATTTTCAGGGACAGGGGAGTGGAGGGAACAGCCCCAGCATTTT. It translates to CAWSSLFSGTGEWREQPQHF.

CDR3 region: CASSPDRDYGYTF. For the CDR3, the DNA is TGTGCCAGCAGCCCGGACAGAGACTATGGCTACACCTTC. The genes are TRBV27 and TRBJ1-2; a weak D match, TRBD1 (6 bases). This CDR3 has 13 amino acids. Per the germline V gene, CDR1 is MNHEY and CDR2 is SMNVEV (reference sequence). Trimming took 6 bases from V and 3 from J, leaving 11 bases between them.

This chain links TRBV14 with TRBJ1-2; D not certain. The CDR3 spans 13 residues. Germline CDR1 is SGHDN and CDR2 is FVKESK. Trimming cost V 3 bases and J 9 bases, with 14 bases left between them. As DNA, the CDR3 is TGTGCCAGCAGCCAGGCCGGACCCGGGAGCTACACCTTC. Its protein product is CASSQAGPGSYTF.

This chain links TRBV9 with TRBJ1-1; 8 bases are shared with TRBD1. This CDR3 is 15 amino acids long. V shed 2 bases and J 4 bases; nucleotides not matched to a gene: 7. Looked up from germline, CDR1 is SGDLS and CDR2 is YYNGEE. The CDR3 reads CASSVTTGGGTEAFF. In nucleotides, the CDR3 is TGTGCCAGCAGCGTGACTACAGGGGGGGGCACTGAAGCTTTCTTT.

A remark on this clone: Other DNA sequences in this specimen translate into the identical CDR3. In DNA form, the CDR3 reads TGTGCCAGCAGTTTAACCGGGGCCACTGAAGCTTTCTTT. It is translated as CASSLTGATEAFF. J is TRBJ1-1 and V is TRBV12-3 or TRBV12-4, with TRBD1 as a possible D gene (5 bases). The V end was cut by 2 bases, the J end by 4 bases, with 8 bases between. The CDR3 loop spans 13 amino acids.

The V gene is TRBV19, the J gene TRBJ2-7; 8 positions agree with TRBD2. Unmatched junction bases numbered 13, after V lost 5 bases and J lost 1 base. Germline V lookup: CDR1 LNHDA, CDR2 SQIVND (reference sequence). This CDR3 comprises 17 residues. The CDR3 DNA reads TGTGCCAGTAGTTGGTCTGGTAGCGGGATTGTTTCCTACGAGCAGTACTTC. Translation gives CASSWSGSGIVSYEQYF.

This chain links TRBV6-2 or TRBV6-3 with TRBJ1-5; D is uncertain. V was shortened by 4 bases and J by 0 bases, with 7 bases between the two germline ends. Germline assignment: CDR1 MNHEY and CDR2 SVGEGT. The CDR3 covers 14 residues. The CDR3 reads CASSLIRSNQPQHF. The CDR3 DNA sequence: TGTGCCAGCAGTTTGATTCGTAGCAATCAGCCCCAGCATTTT.

The gene calls are TRBV7-2 and TRBJ1-1; 8 nucleotides line up with TRBD1. The CDR3 consists of 16 residues. Looked up from germline, CDR1 is SGHTA and CDR2 is FQGNSA. V gave up 5 bases and J gave up 3 bases; unmatched junction bases: 11. In nucleotides, the CDR3 is TGTGCCAGCAGCCTCTCGCCAGGGGGCGAGGACACTGAAGCTTTCTTT. Amino acid sequence: CASSLSPGGEDTEAFF.

Only one count was recorded for this clone. The gene calls are TRBV4-1 and TRBJ2-7; the D is unclear. Germline values: CDR1 MGHRA, CDR2 YSYEKL. This CDR3 comprises 13 residues. The germline V and J ends were trimmed by 1 base and 2 bases, with 6 bases remaining between them. CDR3: CASSQGPTYEQYF. The CDR3 nucleotides read TGCGCCAGCAGCCAAGGACCGACCTACGAGCAGTACTTC.

The gene calls are TRBV10-3 and TRBJ2-7, with 11 bases fitting TRBD2. Trimming took 7 bases from V and 2 from J; bases not matched to a gene: 7. The CDR3 loop spans 15 amino acids. CDR1 is ENHRY, CDR2 SYGVKD, per germline. The CDR3 DNA reads TGTGCCATCACCCCCGGGACTAGCGGCACCTACGAGCAGTACTTC. Residues: CAITPGTSGTYEQYF.

The rearrangement joins TRBV7-9 to TRBJ1-1; 7 bases fit TRBD1. V shed 4 bases and J 0 bases; nucleotides not matched to a gene: 2. This CDR3 has 14 residues. The germline V gene has CDR1 SEHNR and CDR2 FQNEAQ (reference sequence). CDR3 amino acids: CASSSGQMNTEAFF. CDR3 DNA sequence: TGTGCCAGCAGCTCGGGACAGATGAACACTGAAGCTTTCTTT.